This entry lists 13 T cell receptor beta chains sequenced from one sample in a study of cytotoxic CD8 clonotypes in ibrutinib-treated CLL. TCRdb's copy holds only in-frame clones and misses some; the assay was immunoSEQ multiplex PCR. The sample yields approximately 84,000 clones, roughly 77% seen once. This material consisted of PBMCs, taken after 12 months of ibrutinib treatment. These receptors all stem from a human donor with chronic lymphocytic leukemia.

This chain uses TRBV4-2 with TRBJ2-4; D gene ambiguous. Trimming removed 0 bases from V and 4 bases from J, with 19 bases in between. The CDR3 runs 18 residues. Germline CDR1 reads LGHNA; CDR2 reads YNFKEQ. The CDR3 spells CASSQDRGRGQVKNIQYF. The DNA of the CDR3 is TGTGCCAGCAGCCAAGATCGTGGGCGTGGGCAGGTTAAAAACATTCAGTACTTC.

The chain links TRBV6-6 to TRBJ1-5, with D maybe TRBD1 (5 bases). CDR1 is MNHNY, CDR2 SVGAGI, per germline (reference sequence). The CDR3 is 14 residues long. Trimming took off 2 bases at V and 6 bases at J, with 11 bases between the two ends. CDR3 DNA: TGTGCCAGCAGTTACCCCGGGGGGGGTCAGCCCCAGCATTTT. Amino acids: CASSYPGGGQPQHF.

The chain combines TRBV6-6 with TRBJ2-3, with unresolved D. V was trimmed by 5 bases and J by 3 bases, leaving 3 bases between them. The CDR3 contains 11 residues. The germline CDR1 and CDR2 sequences are MNHNY and SVGAGI (reference sequence). CDR3 sequence reads: CASSPTDTQYF. The CDR3 region has the DNA TGTGCCAGCAGTCCTACAGATACGCAGTATTTT.

This clone was observed once. The chain joins TRBV6-1 to TRBJ2-7; D is possibly TRBD2 (6 bases). Germline CDR1 reads MNHNS; CDR2 reads SASEGT. This CDR3 is built from 15 residues. V lost 8 bases to trimming and J lost 2 bases, with 19 bases between them. CDR3 protein: CASGPGGEPTYEQYF. CDR3 nucleotide sequence: TGTGCCAGCGGCCCCGGCGGGGAGCCGACCTACGAGCAGTACTTC.

Note on this clone: A junction end diverges from the germline sequence, so it may reflect a read error. The gene calls are TRBV7-7 and TRBJ2-3; TRBD2 aligns across 7 bases. Germline V gives CDR1 SSHAT, CDR2 FNYEAQ (reference sequence). The CDR3 consists of 15 residues. CDR3 nucleotides: TGTGCTAGCAGCTCAACTAGCGCTTACACAGATACGCAGTATTTT. Amino acid sequence: CASSSTSAYTDTQYF. The whole variable domain, remainder taken from reference TRBV7-7 and TRBJ2-3, is GAGVSQSPRYKVTKRGQDVTLRCDPISSHATLYWYQQALGQGPEFLTYFNYEAQPDKSGLPSDRFSAERPEGSISTLTIQRTEQRDSAMYRCASSSTSAYTDTQYFGPGTRLTVL.

A remark on this clone: Compared with germline, one end of the junction differs, possibly owing to a read error. This chain uses TRBV28 with TRBJ2-3; 14 bases are shared with TRBD2. The CDR3 is 14 residues long. Per germline, CDR1 MDHEN and CDR2 SYDVKM. CDR3 in DNA: TGTGCCAGCAGTTCGGGGACTAGCGGGAGTAGGGCGGGATTT. Translated, it gives CASSSGTSGSRAGF.

This clone was seen only once. The chain carries TRBV5-1 and TRBJ1-2; D gene uncertain. The CDR3 runs 14 residues. Germline loops: CDR1 SGHRS, CDR2 YFSETQ. V lost 8 bases and J lost 6, with 20 bases in between. CDR3 bases: TGCGCCAGTCGGAACGCGCAGCACACTGATGGCTACACCTTC. This codes for CASRNAQHTDGYTF.

This clone was detected once. CDR3 DNA: TGTGCCAGCAGTCTCGGAGGGGCGCCCTACGAGCAGTACTTC. Translation gives CASSLGGAPYEQYF. The V gene is TRBV28, the J gene TRBJ2-7; a weak D match, TRBD2 (6 bases). The V gene's germline CDR1 is MDHEN and CDR2 SYDVKM. The ends were cut back, 5 bases at V and 2 bases at J, with 13 bases in the middle. The CDR3 contains 14 residues.

This clone was recorded a few times. The rearrangement joins TRBV7-2 to TRBJ2-7; D is uncertain. Trimming stripped 1 base from V and 2 bases from J, with 6 bases between. The germline gives CDR1 SGHTA, CDR2 FQGNSA. The CDR3 is 13 residues long. The CDR3 is CASSLGRTYEQYF. Here the CDR3 DNA reads TGTGCCAGCAGCTTAGGCAGAACCTACGAGCAGTACTTC. Using reference TRBV7-2 and TRBJ2-7 for the parts outside the CDR3, the full variable domain is GAGVSQSPSNKVTEKGKDVELRCDPISGHTALYWYRQSLGQGLEFLIYFQGNSAPDKSGLPSDRFSAERTGGSVSTLTIQRTQQEDSAVYLCASSLGRTYEQYFGPGTRLTVT.

The chain joins TRBV7-8 to TRBJ2-7; 7 bases fit TRBD2. This CDR3 has 14 residues. The germline CDR1 and CDR2 sequences are SGHVS and FQNEAQ. With V trimmed by 1 base and J by 7 bases, 7 bases remained unmatched. The CDR3 sequence is CASSLGKYGGEQYF. DNA for the CDR3: TGTGCCAGCAGCTTAGGGAAATACGGGGGGGAGCAGTACTTC.

This sequence joins TRBV6-5 and TRBJ1-6; D may be TRBD1 (6 bases). The V gene's germline CDR1 is MNHEY and CDR2 SVGAGI. The CDR3 has 15 amino acids. V was clipped by 6 bases and J by 6 bases, with 15 bases between them. For the CDR3, the DNA is TGTGCCAGCAGCTTTCAGCAGGGGTCTAATTCACCCCTCCACTTT. Amino acid sequence: CASSFQQGSNSPLHF.

The genes are TRBV30 and TRBJ2-7; a weak D match, TRBD2 (6 bases). The CDR3 spans 11 residues. V was trimmed by 0 bases and J by 8 bases, leaving 8 bases between them. From germline, CDR1 is GTSNPN and CDR2 SVGIG (reference sequence). The CDR3 sequence is CAWSVGGQQYF. CDR3 in DNA: TGTGCCTGGAGTGTCGGGGGACAGCAGTACTTC.

This clone has only one observation. The chain uses TRBV10-3 and TRBJ1-1; D might be TRBD1 (5 bases). V lost 0 bases to trimming and J lost 3 bases, with 11 bases between them. CDR3 length: 15 residues. CDR1 and CDR2 (germline): ENHRY, SYGVKD. CDR3 sequence reads: CAISESPLGDTEAFF. The CDR3 DNA reads TGTGCCATCAGTGAGTCCCCCTTGGGGGACACTGAAGCTTTCTTT.